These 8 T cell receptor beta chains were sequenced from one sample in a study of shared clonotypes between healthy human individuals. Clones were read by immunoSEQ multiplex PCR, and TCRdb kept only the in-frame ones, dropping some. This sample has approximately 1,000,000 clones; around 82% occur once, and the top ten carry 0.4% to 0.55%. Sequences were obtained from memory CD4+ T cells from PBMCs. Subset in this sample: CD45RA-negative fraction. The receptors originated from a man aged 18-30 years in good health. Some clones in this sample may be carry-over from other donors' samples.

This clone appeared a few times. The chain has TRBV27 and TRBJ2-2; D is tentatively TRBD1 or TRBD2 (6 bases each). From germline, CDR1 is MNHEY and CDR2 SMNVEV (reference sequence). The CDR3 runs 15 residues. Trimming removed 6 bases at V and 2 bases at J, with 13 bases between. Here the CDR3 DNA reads TGTGCCAGCAGCCGGGGGCCTTTAAACACCGGGGAGCTGTTTTTT. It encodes CASSRGPLNTGELFF.

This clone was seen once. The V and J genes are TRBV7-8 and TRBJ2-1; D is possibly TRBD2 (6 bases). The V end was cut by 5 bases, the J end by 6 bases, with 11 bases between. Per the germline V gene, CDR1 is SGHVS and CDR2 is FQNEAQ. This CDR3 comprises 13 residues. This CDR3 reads CASSAGTSNEQFF. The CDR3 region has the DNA TGTGCCAGCAGCGCCGGGACTTCCAATGAGCAGTTCTTC. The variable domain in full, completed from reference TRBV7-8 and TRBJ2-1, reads GAGVSQSPRYKVAKRGQDVALRCDPISGHVSLFWYQQALGQGPEFLTYFQNEAQLDKSGLPSDRFFAERPEGSVSTLKIQRTQQEDSAVYLCASSAGTSNEQFFGPGTRLTVL.

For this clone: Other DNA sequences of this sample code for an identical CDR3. The CDR3 here is CASSPTGNYGYTF. The DNA of the CDR3 is TGTGCCAGCAGCCCGACCGGGAACTATGGCTACACCTTC. The rearrangement links TRBV7-2 to TRBJ1-2, with D unresolved. This CDR3 spans 13 amino acids. Trimming shortened V by 5 bases and J by 2 bases, and 9 bases separated the two germline ends. Germline V gives CDR1 SGHTA, CDR2 FQGNSA.

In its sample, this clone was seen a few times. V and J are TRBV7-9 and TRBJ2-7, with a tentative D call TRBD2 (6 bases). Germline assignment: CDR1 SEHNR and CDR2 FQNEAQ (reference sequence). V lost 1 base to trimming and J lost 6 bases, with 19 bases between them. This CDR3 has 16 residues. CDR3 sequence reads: CASSLGVAGTSVEQYF. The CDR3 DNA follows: TGTGCCAGCAGCTTAGGGGTTGCAGGGACTTCTGTCGAGCAGTACTTC.

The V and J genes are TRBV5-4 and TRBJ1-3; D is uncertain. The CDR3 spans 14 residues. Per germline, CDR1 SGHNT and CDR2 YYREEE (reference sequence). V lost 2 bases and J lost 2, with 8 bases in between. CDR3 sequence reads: CASSFQGTGNTIYF. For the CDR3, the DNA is TGTGCCAGCAGCTTCCAAGGGACTGGAAACACCATATATTTT.

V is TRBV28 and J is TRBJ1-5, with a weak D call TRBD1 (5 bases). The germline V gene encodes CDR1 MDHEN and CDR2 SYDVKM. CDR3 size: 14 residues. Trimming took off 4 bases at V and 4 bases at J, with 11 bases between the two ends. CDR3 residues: CASSSRDPNQPQHF. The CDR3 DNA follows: TGTGCCAGCAGTTCCCGGGACCCAAATCAGCCCCAGCATTTT.

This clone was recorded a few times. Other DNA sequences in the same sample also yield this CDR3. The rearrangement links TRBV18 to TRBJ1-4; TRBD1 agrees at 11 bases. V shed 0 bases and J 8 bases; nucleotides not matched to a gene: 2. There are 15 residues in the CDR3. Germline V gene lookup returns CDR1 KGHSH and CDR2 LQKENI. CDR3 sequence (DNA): TGTGCCAGCTCACCACCGGGACAGGGGGGCGAAAAACTGTTTTTT. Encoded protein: CASSPPGQGGEKLFF.

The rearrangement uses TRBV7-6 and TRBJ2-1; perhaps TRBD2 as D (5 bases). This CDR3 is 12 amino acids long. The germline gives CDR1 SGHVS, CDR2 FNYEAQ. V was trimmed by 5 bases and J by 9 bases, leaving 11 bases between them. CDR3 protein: CASSPLGGEQFF. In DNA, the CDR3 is TGTGCCAGCAGCCCTCTCGGAGGTGAGCAGTTCTTC.